This TCR beta chain was sequenced in a study of CD8+CD57+ T cells in acquired aplastic anemia. Patients selected for sequencing had displayed CD8+CD57+ cell expansion by flow cytometry. Receipt of therapy had not occurred in any patient by the time of blood sampling. The template used for profiling TCR beta VDJ and CDR3 was genomic DNA. TCRdb used MiXCR to reprocess the reads, holding one entry per CDR3 protein. This sample yields 150,000 to 200,000 distinct CDR3 sequences, of which roughly 50% are seen a single time; roughly 30% belongs to the top ten. This clonotype was sampled from a human donor with aplastic anemia. The sequenced sample was sorted CD4+, CD8+, or CD8+CD57+ T cells (not recorded which) from PBMCs.

The CDR3 region has the DNA TGTGCCAGCAGCCTCCAAGGTGGCTACACCTTC. It codes for CASSLQGGYTF. The chain combines TRBV7-2 with TRBJ1-2; D remains unclear. Trimming cost V 5 bases and J 7 bases, with 8 bases left between them. The length of the CDR3 is 11 residues. CDR1 SGHTA and CDR2 FQGNSA come from the germline V gene.